The 30 T cell receptor beta chains below were found in one sample sequenced in a study of blood T cell repertoires in COVID-19. The protocol was immunoSEQ multiplex PCR, while the TCRdb copy is restricted to in-frame clones and leaves out a portion. The sample holds under 200,000 clones, almost 85% seen once. The sample consisted of PBMCs or T cells enriched from blood (not recorded which). These receptor sequences come from a middle-aged man who had recovered from COVID-19.

The gene calls are TRBV24-1 and TRBJ2-5; 7 nucleotides match TRBD1. The CDR3 length is 15 residues. J lost 5 bases, V lost 5 bases, and 10 bases had no gene match. CDR1 is KGHDR, CDR2 SFDVKD, per germline. CDR3 loop: CATSGSTGVWETQYF. Written as DNA, the CDR3 is TGTGCCACCAGTGGTTCAACAGGGGTGTGGGAGACCCAGTACTTC.

This chain links TRBV19 with TRBJ1-3; 7 bases align to TRBD1. The V segment lost 8 bases and the J segment 3 bases; nucleotides outside the gene matches: 4. The CDR3 runs 13 residues. Germline V lookup: CDR1 LNHDA, CDR2 SQIVND (reference sequence). CDR3 region: CASRQGSGNTIYF. The CDR3 DNA is TGTGCCAGTCGACAGGGTAGTGGAAACACCATATATTTT.

V and J are TRBV28 and TRBJ2-7, with 10 positions matching TRBD1. V lost 3 bases, J lost 2 bases, and 7 bases stayed unmatched. This CDR3 comprises 16 residues. Germline loops: CDR1 MDHEN, CDR2 SYDVKM. For the CDR3, the DNA is TGTGCCAGCAGTTTTACACCGGGACAGGGGCCCTACGAGCAGTACTTC. Protein sequence: CASSFTPGQGPYEQYF. Combining the CDR3 with reference TRBV28 and TRBJ2-7 gives the whole variable domain DVKVTQSSRYLVKRTGEKVFLECVQDMDHENMFWYRQDPGLGLRLIYFSYDVKMKEKGDIPEGYSVSREKKERFSLILESASTNQTSMYLCASSFTPGQGPYEQYFGPGTRLTVT.

The rearrangement joins TRBV19 to TRBJ1-6, with 7 bases matching TRBD1. The CDR3 runs to 14 residues. Germline CDR1 reads LNHDA; CDR2 reads SQIVND (reference sequence). V was clipped by 6 bases and J by 8 bases; unmatched bases: 7. The CDR3 sequence: CASRSTGLDSPLHF. The CDR3 region has the DNA TGTGCCAGTAGATCGACAGGGTTGGATTCACCCCTCCACTTT.

V is TRBV11-2 and J is TRBJ1-5, with a tentative D call TRBD1 (6 bases). This CDR3 comprises 14 residues. Germline-derived CDR1 and CDR2 are SGHAT and FQNNGV. V was pared by 5 bases and J by 7 bases, with 15 bases between. The CDR3 sequence: CASSPGPGAQPQHF. The CDR3 DNA sequence: TGTGCCAGCAGCCCCGGGCCAGGGGCCCAGCCCCAGCATTTT.

The chain couples TRBV24-1 to TRBJ2-7; possible D gene TRBD1, 6 bases. This CDR3 contains 14 residues. Germline V CDR1 and CDR2: KGHDR, SFDVKD. V was shortened by 3 bases and J by 4 bases, with 12 bases between the two germline ends. The CDR3, as DNA: TGTGCCACCAGTGATGCAACAGGGAGTTACGAGCAGTACTTC. Its translation: CATSDATGSYEQYF.

The chain links TRBV28 to TRBJ2-2, with 7 positions matching TRBD2. V trimming: 4 bases; J trimming: 1 base; junction bases outside the gene matches: 6. CDR3 length: 16 amino acids. CDR1 and CDR2 from the germline V gene are MDHEN and SYDVKM. CDR3 residues: CASSSRTRGNTGELFF. DNA for the CDR3: TGTGCCAGCAGTTCCCGGACTAGGGGGAACACCGGGGAGCTGTTTTTT.

This rearrangement joins TRBV27 to TRBJ2-2, with D unresolved. The V end was cut by 6 bases, the J end by 1 base, with 15 bases between. The CDR3 contains 16 residues. Germline V gene data show CDR1 as MNHEY and CDR2 as SMNVEV (reference sequence). CDR3 in DNA: TGTGCCAGCAGCCCTCTTCTACCCAAGAACACCGGGGAGCTGTTTTTT. This sequence encodes CASSPLLPKNTGELFF.

V usage is TRBV10-3 and J usage is TRBJ2-1; 14 bases map to TRBD2. V was pared by 0 bases and J by 6 bases, with 4 bases of the junction left unmatched. The V gene's germline CDR1 is ENHRY and CDR2 SYGVKD. The CDR3 is made up of 17 amino acids. The CDR3 spells CAISESGTSGSGNEQFF. CDR3 coding DNA: TGTGCCATCAGTGAGTCAGGGACTAGCGGGAGTGGCAATGAGCAGTTCTTC.

The rearrangement joins TRBV5-4 to TRBJ2-7, with D possibly TRBD1 on 6 matching bases. The V gene lost 0 bases and the J gene lost 6 bases, with 13 bases spanning the gap. Germline V gene data show CDR1 as SGHNT and CDR2 as YYREEE (reference sequence). The CDR3 contains 14 residues. The CDR3 loop reads CASSLGTVSREQYF. DNA of the CDR3: TGTGCCAGCAGCTTGGGGACAGTGTCTCGCGAGCAGTACTTC.

The V gene is TRBV28, the J gene TRBJ2-1, with D perhaps TRBD2 (6 bases). The V gene's germline CDR1 is MDHEN and CDR2 SYDVKM. CDR3 length equals 17 residues. Between the trimmed V and J ends, which lost 5 bases and 5 bases, there was a span of 22 bases. The CDR3 DNA reads as TGTGCCAGCAGTCCTCCGCGGGGCTCGAGGGGCGACAATGAGCAGTTCTTC. This encodes CASSPPRGSRGDNEQFF. Filled out from reference TRBV28 and TRBJ2-1, the complete variable domain reads DVKVTQSSRYLVKRTGEKVFLECVQDMDHENMFWYRQDPGLGLRLIYFSYDVKMKEKGDIPEGYSVSREKKERFSLILESASTNQTSMYLCASSPPRGSRGDNEQFFGPGTRLTVL.

This clone was recorded once. This chain uses TRBV10-2 with TRBJ2-1, with 9 positions matching TRBD2. This CDR3 region has 16 residues. The V gene end was trimmed by 6 bases and the J gene end by 7 bases; junction bases not matched to a gene: 13. Germline CDR1 reads WSHSY; CDR2 reads SAAADI. CDR3 nucleotide sequence: TGCGCCAGCAGCCCCCGTGGGGGTAGCGGGAGTAATGAGCAGTTCTTC. As protein: CASSPRGGSGSNEQFF.

The CDR3 here is CANDGQNTGELFF. In DNA form, the CDR3 reads TGTGCCAACGATGGACAGAACACCGGGGAGCTGTTTTTT. This rearrangement joins TRBV10-3 to TRBJ2-2; a weak D match, TRBD1 (5 bases). The CDR3 sequence is 13 residues long. V was cut by 10 bases and J by 1 base, with 10 bases left in between. Germline V CDR1 and CDR2: ENHRY, SYGVKD.

This clone occurred once. The gene calls are TRBV20-1 and TRBJ2-7; 11 bases map to TRBD1. The junction had 11 bases not matched to a gene; V was cut back by 3 bases and J by 4 bases. The germline gives CDR1 DFQATT, CDR2 SNEGSKA (reference sequence). This CDR3 has 16 amino acids. This chain's CDR3 is CSASNIWDRGKYEQYF. CDR3 bases: TGCAGTGCTAGTAACATTTGGGACAGGGGGAAGTACGAGCAGTACTTC.

This chain uses TRBV9 with TRBJ1-5; D gene ambiguous. Trimming took off 3 bases at V and 7 bases at J, with 11 bases between the two ends. CDR3 length: 13 amino acids. In germline, CDR1 is SGDLS, CDR2 YYNGEE. The CDR3 coding sequence is TGTGCCAGCAGCGGGTCCCCGGGGCAGCCCCAGCATTTT. As protein: CASSGSPGQPQHF.

This rearrangement joins TRBV12-1 to TRBJ2-7; no check of the table's D call, TRBD2, against the DNA was made. TRBV12-1 is flagged as a pseudogene. This CDR3 region has 16 residues. The CDR3 region is CASSFLCGRASGEQYF. The CDR3 nucleotides read TGTGCCAGCAGCTTTCTATGCGGGAGGGCCTCCGGGGAGCAGTACTTC.

The chain has TRBV9 and TRBJ2-1; 7 bases are shared with TRBD2. Germline values: CDR1 SGDLS, CDR2 YYNGEE. The CDR3 consists of 15 residues. V lost 0 bases to trimming and J lost 4 bases; unmatched junction nucleotides: 4. CDR3 DNA: TGTGCCAGCAGCGTAGAGGCTAGCGGATACAATGAGCAGTTCTTC. This translates into CASSVEASGYNEQFF.

The CDR3 DNA follows: TGCGCCAGCAGCTTCCAGACAGTAGCGAACACCGGGGAGCTGTTTTTT. Amino acids: CASSFQTVANTGELFF. The chain is built from TRBV5-1 and TRBJ2-2, with D maybe TRBD1 (5 bases). The germline V gene has CDR1 SGHRS and CDR2 YFSETQ. Trimming cost V 2 bases and J 0 bases, with 11 bases left between them. This CDR3 region has 16 residues.

V gene TRBV5-1 combines with J gene TRBJ2-7; D gene uncertain. Germline assignment: CDR1 SGHRS and CDR2 YFSETQ. The CDR3 covers 14 residues. V gave up 0 bases and J gave up 2 bases, with 9 bases separating them. The CDR3 loop is CASSLGGSAYEQYF. CDR3 bases: TGCGCCAGCAGCTTGGGAGGTTCGGCCTACGAGCAGTACTTC.

This rearrangement joins TRBV18 to TRBJ2-7; 15 bases match TRBD2. J was trimmed by 4 bases and V by 3 bases; bases with no gene match: 4. This CDR3 comprises 16 residues. CDR1 is KGHSH, CDR2 LQKENI, per germline. The CDR3 nucleotides are TGTGCCAGCTCACCTCGGACTAGCGGGGGGGCTTACGAGCAGTACTTC. This encodes CASSPRTSGGAYEQYF. Drawing the rest from reference TRBV18 and TRBJ2-7, the complete variable domain is NAGVMQNPRHLVRRRGQEARLRCSPMKGHSHVYWYRQLPEEGLKFMVYLQKENIIDESGMPKERFSAEFPKEGPSILRIQQVVRGDSAAYFCASSPRTSGGAYEQYFGPGTRLTVT.

The chain's CDR3 is CASSWDRVLHEQYF. The CDR3 DNA reads TGTGCCAGCAGCTGGGACAGGGTCTTGCACGAGCAGTACTTC. The genes are TRBV5-4 and TRBJ2-7, with 9 positions matching TRBD1. Germline loops: CDR1 SGHNT, CDR2 YYREEE (reference sequence). V lost 3 bases and J lost 5; bases outside the gene matches: 6. CDR3 size: 14 residues.

The V gene is TRBV28, the J gene TRBJ1-4; the match to TRBD1 covers 7 bases. The junction had 11 bases not matched to a gene; V was cut back by 6 bases and J by 7 bases. CDR3 length: 15 amino acids. Looked up from germline, CDR1 is MDHEN and CDR2 is SYDVKM. The CDR3 region is CASRNAGGLGEKLFF. Here the CDR3 DNA reads TGTGCCAGCAGAAACGCAGGGGGATTAGGTGAAAAACTGTTTTTT.

The genes are TRBV2 and TRBJ2-6, with unresolved D. Germline CDR1 reads SNHLY; CDR2 reads FYNNEI. V was pared by 3 bases and J by 0 bases, with 6 bases between. CDR3 length: 15 residues. Here the CDR3 DNA reads TGTGCCAGCAGTGACAGTTACTCTGGGGCCAACGTCCTGACTTTC. This translates into CASSDSYSGANVLTF.

The genes are TRBV11-2 and TRBJ2-7; unclear D gene. The CDR3 is made up of 15 amino acids. Trimming left V 1 base short and J 0 bases short, with 10 bases between. Germline assignment: CDR1 SGHAT and CDR2 FQNNGV. CDR3 region: CASSLGAGLSYEQYF. The CDR3 DNA reads as TGTGCCAGCAGCTTAGGAGCAGGTCTCTCCTACGAGCAGTACTTC.

The DNA of the CDR3 is TGTGCCAGCAGCCCCGGCGGACAGGGATCCAGGGGGGAGCTGTTTTTT. Amino acids: CASSPGGQGSRGELFF. The chain combines TRBV7-3 with TRBJ2-2; 8 bases match TRBD1. The V and J ends lost 5 bases and 8 bases, in that order; junction bases with no gene match: 13. The CDR3 is 16 residues long. Looked up from germline, CDR1 is SGHTA and CDR2 is FQGTGA. The full variable domain, with the rest looked up from reference TRBV7-3 and TRBJ2-2, is GAGVSQTPSNKVTEKGKYVELRCDPISGHTALYWYRQSLGQGPEFLIYFQGTGAADDSGLPNDRFFAVRPEGSVSTLKIQRTERGDSAVYLCASSPGGQGSRGELFFGEGSRLTVL.

The chain has TRBV3-1 (or the pseudogene TRBV3-2) and TRBJ2-7; no definite D call. V was clipped by 1 base and J by 1 base, with 5 bases between them. This CDR3 contains 13 residues. Germline CDR1 is LGHDT and CDR2 is YNNKEL (reference sequence). The chain's CDR3 is CASSQALSYEQYF. The CDR3 DNA reads as TGTGCCAGCAGCCAAGCTCTGTCCTACGAGCAGTACTTC.

The chain has TRBV5-6 and TRBJ2-7, with 11 bases aligning to TRBD2. V was pared by 5 bases and J by 7 bases, with 5 bases of the junction left unmatched. CDR1 and CDR2 (germline): SGHDT, YYEEEE. This CDR3 contains 13 residues. CDR3 in DNA: TGTGCCAGCAGTCTAGCGGGAGGTCGGGAGCAGTACTTC. Its protein is CASSLAGGREQYF.

The chain recombines TRBV19 with TRBJ2-7; TRBD1 matches at 8 bases. J lost 7 bases, V lost 4 bases, and 6 bases had no gene match. The germline V gene has CDR1 LNHDA and CDR2 SQIVND (reference sequence). There are 13 residues in the CDR3. CDR3 nucleotide sequence: TGTGCCAGTAGTAAGACAGGGGCGGGAGAGCAGTACTTC. Its protein is CASSKTGAGEQYF.

This chain joins TRBV30 and TRBJ2-1; D perhaps matches TRBD2 (6 bases). CDR1 is GTSNPN, CDR2 SVGIG, per germline (reference sequence). The CDR3 totals 15 residues. CDR3 protein: CAAHAGSSSYNEQFF. CDR3 DNA: TGTGCTGCTCACGCGGGGTCGAGCTCCTACAATGAGCAGTTCTTC.

The chain combines TRBV7-6 with TRBJ2-7, with D possibly matching TRBD2 (6 bases). The CDR3 covers 17 residues. V shed 0 bases and J shed 2 bases, with 17 bases lying between them. Germline assignment: CDR1 SGHVS and CDR2 FNYEAQ. The CDR3 DNA is TGTGCCAGCAGCTTAGCGTTCGGCGCGGGATCCGCCTACGAGCAGTACTTC. This sequence encodes CASSLAFGAGSAYEQYF.